A single sample is the source of the 14 T cell receptor beta chains below, sequenced in a study of metastatic and nonmetastatic thyroid tumors. TCRdb re-analyzed the PCR reads using MiXCR. The sample has about 11,000 clones, around two fifths seen once; the top ten hold less than 20%. Before thyroid surgery, none of the patients had received any treatment. Sequencing was done on a sample of tumor tissue. The receptor set was obtained from a female donor with papillary thyroid cancer or a benign thyroid nodule (not recorded which). Some clones in this sample may be carry-over from other donors' samples.

This chain uses TRBV5-1 with TRBJ1-3; D not resolved. From germline, CDR1 is SGHRS and CDR2 YFSETQ. The CDR3 has 13 amino acids. Trimming left V 3 bases short and J 4 bases short, with 8 bases between. The CDR3 coding sequence is TGCGCCAGCAGCTGGGTCCCGGGAAACACCATATATTTT. This translates into CASSWVPGNTIYF.

The rearrangement links TRBV5-1 to TRBJ1-2; 9 bases align to TRBD1. Germline trimming cut 4 bases from V and 4 bases from J; bases unmatched to any gene: 5. The CDR3 is made up of 14 amino acids. CDR1 and CDR2 (germline): SGHRS, YFSETQ. The CDR3 bases are TGCGCCAGCAGCGGGACAGGGTCGGCCTATGGCTACACCTTC. This codes for CASSGTGSAYGYTF.

This clone was seen only a few times. The chain combines TRBV28 with TRBJ1-2; maybe TRBD1 (6 bases). The ends were cut back, 3 bases at V and 2 bases at J, with 10 bases in the middle. The CDR3 length is 14 residues. Germline assignment: CDR1 MDHEN and CDR2 SYDVKM. The CDR3 protein is CASSFSTGNYGYTF. The CDR3, as DNA: TGTGCCAGCAGTTTCTCGACAGGAAACTATGGCTACACCTTC.

Many counts were recorded for this clone. The genes are TRBV6-2 or TRBV6-3 and TRBJ1-6; D is unresolved. Germline lookup yields CDR1 MNHEY and CDR2 SVGEGT. V was clipped by 6 bases and J by 10 bases, with 16 bases between them. This CDR3 is built from 14 residues. The CDR3: CASSPLLASSPLHF. CDR3 nucleotide sequence: TGTGCCAGCAGCCCACTCCTGGCGTCGTCACCCCTCCACTTT.

The sample holds a few counts of this clone. The rearrangement links TRBV19 to TRBJ2-5; TRBD1 is a possible D gene (6 bases). V gave up 2 bases and J gave up 4 bases, with 8 bases separating them. Germline V gene lookup returns CDR1 LNHDA and CDR2 SQIVND (reference sequence). The CDR3 is 13 amino acids. The CDR3 reads CASSITGLETQYF. CDR3 coding DNA: TGTGCCAGTAGTATAACAGGGTTAGAGACCCAGTACTTC.

This clone is classed as large. V and J are TRBV2 and TRBJ1-6; D not certain. The germline V gene has CDR1 SNHLY and CDR2 FYNNEI. Deletions cut 4 bases from V and 7 bases from J, with 11 bases between. The CDR3 contains 14 residues. For the CDR3, the DNA is TGTGCCAGCAGTGGCTGGACGGAGAATTCACCCCTCCACTTT. It yields the protein CASSGWTENSPLHF.

The chain uses TRBV18 and TRBJ1-4, with TRBD1 matching 8 bases. Germline-derived CDR1 and CDR2 are KGHSH and LQKENI. The CDR3 runs 13 residues. The trim removed 10 bases at V and 8 bases at J, leaving 9 bases unmatched. The CDR3 DNA is TGTGCCATCTCTCCTGGACAGGGCGAAAAACTGTTTTTT. It yields the protein CAISPGQGEKLFF.

A remark on this clone: The conserved closing phenylalanine or tryptophan is absent in this CDR3, likely reflecting a read error. The chain carries TRBV5-1 and TRBJ1-2; D not certain. CDR3 size: 14 residues. Germline V gives CDR1 SGHRS, CDR2 YFSETQ. The germline V and J ends were trimmed by 5 bases and 3 bases, with 14 bases remaining between them. CDR3 nucleotides: TGCGCCAGCAGACCAAGGGTATTTGACTATGGCTACACCCTC. Protein product: CASRPRVFDYGYTL.

The V gene is TRBV12-3 or TRBV12-4, the J gene TRBJ2-3, with TRBD2 matching over 13 bases. Trimming removed 5 bases from V and 6 bases from J; junction bases left unmatched: 5. The CDR3 totals 15 residues. The CDR3 is CASSRTSGSRDTQYF. CDR3 nucleotides: TGTGCCAGCAGTCGGACTAGCGGGAGTCGGGATACGCAGTATTTT.

The chain has TRBV3-1 and TRBJ2-5; the match to TRBD2 covers 12 bases. The ends lost 1 base at V and 5 bases at J; junction bases unmatched: 5. Germline loops: CDR1 LGHDT, CDR2 YNNKEL (reference sequence). The CDR3 totals 16 residues. CDR3 sequence: CASSQASGRALETQYF. DNA for the CDR3: TGTGCCAGCAGCCAAGCTAGCGGGAGGGCCTTGGAGACCCAGTACTTC.

In this sample, this clone is large. The chain is built from TRBV6-5 and TRBJ1-1; D is possibly TRBD1 (5 bases). V gave up 2 bases and J gave up 4 bases, with 20 bases separating them. CDR3 length equals 17 residues. In germline, CDR1 is MNHEY, CDR2 SVGAGI. CDR3 amino acids: CASSYGMGDRGFTEAFF. Written as DNA, the CDR3 is TGTGCCAGCAGTTACGGGATGGGGGATAGGGGCTTCACTGAAGCTTTCTTT.

The V call is TRBV4-1, the J call TRBJ2-7, with 7 bases identical to TRBD1. The V segment lost 1 base and the J segment 2 bases; nucleotides outside the gene matches: 2. The CDR3 is 14 amino acids. CDR1 is MGHRA, CDR2 YSYEKL, per germline. The CDR3 loop reads CASSQGDRAYEQYF. In DNA form, the CDR3 reads TGCGCCAGCAGCCAAGGAGACAGGGCCTACGAGCAGTACTTC.

The chain carries TRBV19 and TRBJ2-1; D might be TRBD2 (6 bases). Deletions cut 4 bases from V and 5 bases from J, with 12 bases between. The CDR3 extends over 14 amino acids. The germline gives CDR1 LNHDA, CDR2 SQIVND (reference sequence). The chain's CDR3 is CASSRSGVNNEQFF. In nucleotides, the CDR3 is TGTGCCAGTAGTAGGTCGGGAGTTAACAATGAGCAGTTCTTC.

The chain links TRBV3-1 to TRBJ1-2; 8 bases are shared with TRBD1. V gave up 4 bases and J gave up 13 bases; unmatched junction bases: 8. Germline CDR1 reads LGHDT; CDR2 reads YNNKEL (reference sequence). The CDR3 consists of 12 residues. This chain's CDR3 is CASSPGPGGLTF. The DNA for the CDR3 is TGTGCCAGCAGCCCCGGCCCAGGGGGCCTCACCTTC.